Sequencing of this T cell receptor (beta chain) was carried out in a study of T cells after yellow fever vaccination. The CDR3 extends over 13 amino acids. TCRdb itself ran the 5' RACE reads through MiXCR, one entry per CDR3 protein. The sample consists of approximately 550,000 distinct CDR3 sequences, 15% to 20% of them appearing once. This chain joins TRBV21-1 and TRBJ2-2; TRBD1, the table's D call, lacks a check against the DNA. TRBV21-1 is a recognized pseudogene. This TCR was sampled from a man aged 30 to 45 who received the YFV17D yellow fever vaccine. This specimen consisted of PBMCs, obtained 15 days after the yellow fever booster vaccination. The DNA for the CDR3 is TGTGCCAGCAGGAGGGGGAGAACCGGGAAGCTGTTTTTT. This gives the protein CASRRGRTGKLFF.